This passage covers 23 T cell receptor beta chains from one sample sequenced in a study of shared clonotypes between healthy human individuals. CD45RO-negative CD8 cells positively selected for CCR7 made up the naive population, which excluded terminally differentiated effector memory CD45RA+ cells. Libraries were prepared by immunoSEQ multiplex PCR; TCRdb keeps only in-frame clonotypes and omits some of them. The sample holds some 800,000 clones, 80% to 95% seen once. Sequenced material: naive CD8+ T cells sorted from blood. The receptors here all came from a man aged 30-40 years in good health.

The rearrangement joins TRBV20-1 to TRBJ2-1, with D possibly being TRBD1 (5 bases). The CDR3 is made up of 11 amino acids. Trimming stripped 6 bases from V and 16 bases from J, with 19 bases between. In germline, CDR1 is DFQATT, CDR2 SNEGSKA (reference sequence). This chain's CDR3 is CSAGLGDKCFF. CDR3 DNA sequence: TGCAGTGCGGGGCTAGGTGATAAGTGTTTCTTC.

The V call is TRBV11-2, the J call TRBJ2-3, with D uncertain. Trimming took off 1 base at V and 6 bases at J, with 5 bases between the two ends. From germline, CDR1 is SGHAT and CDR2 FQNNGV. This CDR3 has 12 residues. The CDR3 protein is CASSLVWDTQYF. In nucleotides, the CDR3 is TGTGCCAGCAGCTTAGTTTGGGATACGCAGTATTTT.

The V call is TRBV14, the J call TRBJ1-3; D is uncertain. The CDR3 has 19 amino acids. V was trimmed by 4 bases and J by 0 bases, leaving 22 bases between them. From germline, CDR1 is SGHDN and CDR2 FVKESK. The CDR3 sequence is CASSPMPIQDASSGNTIYF. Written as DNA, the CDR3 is TGTGCCAGCAGCCCAATGCCAATCCAAGACGCCAGCTCTGGAAACACCATATATTTT.

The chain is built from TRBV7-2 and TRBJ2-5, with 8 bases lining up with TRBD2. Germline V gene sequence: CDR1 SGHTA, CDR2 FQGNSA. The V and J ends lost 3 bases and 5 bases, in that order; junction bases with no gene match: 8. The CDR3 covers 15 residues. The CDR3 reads CASSFFGRAGETQYF. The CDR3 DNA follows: TGTGCCAGCAGCTTTTTCGGGAGGGCCGGGGAGACCCAGTACTTC.

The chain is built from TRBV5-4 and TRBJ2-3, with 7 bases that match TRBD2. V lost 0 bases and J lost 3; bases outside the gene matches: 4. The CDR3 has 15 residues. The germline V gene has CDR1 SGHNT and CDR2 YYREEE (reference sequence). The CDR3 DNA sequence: TGTGCCAGCAGCTTGGCGCGGGAGATTACAGATACGCAGTATTTT. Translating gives CASSLAREITDTQYF.

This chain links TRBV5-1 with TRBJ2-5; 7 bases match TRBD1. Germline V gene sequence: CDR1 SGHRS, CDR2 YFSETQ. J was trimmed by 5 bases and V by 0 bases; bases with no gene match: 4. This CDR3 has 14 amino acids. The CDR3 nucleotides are TGCGCCAGCAGCTTGGGACAGGGAAGGGAGACCCAGTACTTC. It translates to CASSLGQGRETQYF.

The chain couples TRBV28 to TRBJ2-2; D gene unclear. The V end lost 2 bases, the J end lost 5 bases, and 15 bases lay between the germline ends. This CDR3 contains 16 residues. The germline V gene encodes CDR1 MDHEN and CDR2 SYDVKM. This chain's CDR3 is CASSLLGLVSTGELFF. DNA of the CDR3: TGTGCCAGCAGTTTACTCGGGCTAGTCTCTACCGGGGAGCTGTTTTTT.

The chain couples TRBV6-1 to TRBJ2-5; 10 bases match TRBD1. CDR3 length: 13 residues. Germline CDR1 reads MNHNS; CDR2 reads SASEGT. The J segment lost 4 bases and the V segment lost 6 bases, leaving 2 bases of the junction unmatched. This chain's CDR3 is CASRDRGTETQYF. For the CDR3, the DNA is TGTGCCAGCAGGGACAGGGGGACAGAGACCCAGTACTTC.

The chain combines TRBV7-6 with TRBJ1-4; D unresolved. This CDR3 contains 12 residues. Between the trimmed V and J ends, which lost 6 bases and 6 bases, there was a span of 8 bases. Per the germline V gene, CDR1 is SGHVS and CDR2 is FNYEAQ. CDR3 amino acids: CASRKGYEKLFF. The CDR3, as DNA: TGTGCCAGCAGGAAGGGCTATGAAAAACTGTTTTTT. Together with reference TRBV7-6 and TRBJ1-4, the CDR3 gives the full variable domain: GAGVSQSPRYKVTKRGQDVALRCDPISGHVSLYWYRQALGQGPEFLTYFNYEAQQDKSGLPNDRFSAERPEGSISTLTIQRTEQRDSAMYRCASRKGYEKLFFGSGTQLSVL.

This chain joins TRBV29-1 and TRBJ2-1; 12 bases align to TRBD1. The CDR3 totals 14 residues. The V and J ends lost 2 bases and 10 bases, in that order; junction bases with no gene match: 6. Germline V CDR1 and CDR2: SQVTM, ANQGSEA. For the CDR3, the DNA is TGCAGCGTTGAATCCGGGACAGGGGGCTTAGAGCAGTTCTTC. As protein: CSVESGTGGLEQFF.

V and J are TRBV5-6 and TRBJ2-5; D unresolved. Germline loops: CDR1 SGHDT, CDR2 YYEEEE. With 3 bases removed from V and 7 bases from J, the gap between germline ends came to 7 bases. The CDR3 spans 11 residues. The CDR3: CASSSPGTQYF. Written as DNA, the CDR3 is TGTGCCAGCAGCTCGCCGGGGACCCAGTACTTC.

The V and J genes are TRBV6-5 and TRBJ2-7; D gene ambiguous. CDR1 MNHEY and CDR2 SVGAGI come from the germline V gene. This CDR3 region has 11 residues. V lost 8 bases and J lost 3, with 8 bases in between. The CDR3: CASLPFYEQYF. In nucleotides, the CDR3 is TGTGCCAGCTTGCCATTCTACGAGCAGTACTTC.

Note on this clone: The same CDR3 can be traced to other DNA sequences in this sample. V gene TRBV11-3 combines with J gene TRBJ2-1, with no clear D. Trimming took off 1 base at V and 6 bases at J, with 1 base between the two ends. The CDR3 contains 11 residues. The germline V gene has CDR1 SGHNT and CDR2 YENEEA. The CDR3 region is CASSLGNEQFF. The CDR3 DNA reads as TGTGCCAGCAGCTTAGGCAATGAGCAGTTCTTC.

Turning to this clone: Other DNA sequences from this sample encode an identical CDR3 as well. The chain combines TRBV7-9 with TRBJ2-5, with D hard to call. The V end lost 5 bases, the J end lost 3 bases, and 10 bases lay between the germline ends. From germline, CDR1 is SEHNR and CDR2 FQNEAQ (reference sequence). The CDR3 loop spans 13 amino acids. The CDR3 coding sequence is TGTGCCAGCAGCCCCCGGACGGAAGAGACCCAGTACTTC. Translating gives CASSPRTEETQYF.

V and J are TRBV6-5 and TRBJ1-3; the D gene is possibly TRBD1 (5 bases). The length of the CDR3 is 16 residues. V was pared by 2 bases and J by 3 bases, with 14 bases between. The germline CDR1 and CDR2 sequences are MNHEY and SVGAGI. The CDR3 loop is CASSYGTEFGGNTIYF. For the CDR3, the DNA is TGTGCCAGCAGTTACGGGACCGAGTTTGGTGGAAACACCATATATTTT.

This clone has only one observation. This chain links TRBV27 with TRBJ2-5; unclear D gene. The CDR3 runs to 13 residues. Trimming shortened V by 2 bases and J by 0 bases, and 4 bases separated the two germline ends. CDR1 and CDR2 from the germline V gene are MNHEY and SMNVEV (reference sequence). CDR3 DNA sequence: TGTGCCAGCAGTTTAAATTACCAAGAGACCCAGTACTTC. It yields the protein CASSLNYQETQYF.

CDR3 bases: TGTGCCAGCAGCTTAGGCCATACCTCCCTCAATGAGCAGTTCTTC. Residues: CASSLGHTSLNEQFF. This rearrangement joins TRBV13 to TRBJ2-1; D gene uncertain. Germline assignment: CDR1 PRHDT and CDR2 FYEKMQ (reference sequence). The CDR3 consists of 15 residues. V was clipped by 0 bases and J by 6 bases, with 12 bases between them.

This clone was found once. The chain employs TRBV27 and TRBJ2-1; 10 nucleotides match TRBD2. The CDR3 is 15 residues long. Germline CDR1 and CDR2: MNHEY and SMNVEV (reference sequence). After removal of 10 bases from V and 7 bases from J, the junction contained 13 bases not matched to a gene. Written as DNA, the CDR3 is TGTGCCACCGCAAGGGGGCTAGCGGGGGAAAATGAGCAGTTCTTC. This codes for CATARGLAGENEQFF.

The CDR3 DNA sequence: TGTGCCAGCAGTTCCGGGACCACTGGCAATGAGCAGTTCTTC. Translated, it gives CASSSGTTGNEQFF. J is TRBJ2-1 and V is TRBV2, with D tentatively TRBD1 or TRBD2 (5 bases each). The CDR3 has 14 residues. Germline values: CDR1 SNHLY, CDR2 FYNNEI. Between the trimmed V and J ends, which lost 5 bases and 6 bases, there was a span of 14 bases.

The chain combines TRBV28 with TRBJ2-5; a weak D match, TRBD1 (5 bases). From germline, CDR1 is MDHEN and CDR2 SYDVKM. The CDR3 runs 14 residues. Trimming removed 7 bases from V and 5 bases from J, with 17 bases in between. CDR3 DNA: TGTGCCAGCACCCTTGACAGTTCAACGGAGACCCAGTACTTC. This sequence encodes CASTLDSSTETQYF.

The CDR3 nucleotides read TGTGCCAGCAGCCAATTAACAGGGCGCTACGAGCAGTACTTC. Residues: CASSQLTGRYEQYF. The genes are TRBV16 and TRBJ2-7; tentative D call: TRBD1 (6 bases). The CDR3 is 14 amino acids. Trimming left V 1 base short and J 3 bases short, with 10 bases between. Germline CDR1 KGHSY, CDR2 FQNENV.

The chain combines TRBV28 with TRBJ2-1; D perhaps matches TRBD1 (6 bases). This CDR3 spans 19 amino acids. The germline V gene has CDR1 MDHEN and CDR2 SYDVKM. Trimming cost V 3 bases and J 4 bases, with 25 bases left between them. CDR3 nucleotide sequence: TGTGCCAGCAGTTTCCCCTCCTCCGGGACAAACCCAACATACAATGAGCAGTTCTTC. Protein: CASSFPSSGTNPTYNEQFF. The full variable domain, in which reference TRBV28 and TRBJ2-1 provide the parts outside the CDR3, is DVKVTQSSRYLVKRTGEKVFLECVQDMDHENMFWYRQDPGLGLRLIYFSYDVKMKEKGDIPEGYSVSREKKERFSLILESASTNQTSMYLCASSFPSSGTNPTYNEQFFGPGTRLTVL.

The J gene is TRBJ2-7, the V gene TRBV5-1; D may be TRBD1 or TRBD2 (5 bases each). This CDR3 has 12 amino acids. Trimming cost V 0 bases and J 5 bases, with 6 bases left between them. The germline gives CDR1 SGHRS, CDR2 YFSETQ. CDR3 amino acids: CASSLGDHEQYF. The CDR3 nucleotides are TGCGCCAGCAGCTTGGGGGACCACGAGCAGTACTTC.